This T cell receptor (beta chain) was captured by sequencing in a study of T-cell memory formation after mild COVID-19. Ten or more counts support this clonotype. No antigen is known for it. TCRdb recomputed calls from the 5' RACE reads with MiXCR, one row per CDR3 protein. The sample lists tens of thousands of distinct CDR3 sequences; around a fifth were seen once. The study, taken as a whole, reports: Contracting CD4+ clones lay largely in CM and EM, with CD8+ ones residing in EMRA.

Trimming took 6 bases from V and 3 from J; bases not matched to a gene: 1. CDR1 ENHRY and CDR2 SYGVKD come from the germline V gene. The CDR3 is 12 amino acids. The chain links TRBV10-3 to TRBJ1-2; TRBD1 agrees at 7 bases. This TCR was recovered from an adult who had mild COVID-19 (a few samples of this study predate the infection). Cell type and time point are not known. Sequencing was done on a sample of PBMCs or a T cell subset sorted from them (not recorded which). CDR3 bases: TGTGCCATCAGGCAGGGGGACTATGGCTACACCTTC. It encodes CAIRQGDYGYTF.